This entry features one TCR beta chain sequence. What it binds is unknown. The CDR3 extends over 17 amino acids. Trimming removed 1 base from V and 2 bases from J; junction bases left unmatched: 7. The germline CDR1 and CDR2 sequences are SQVTM and ANQGSEA. The method was immunoSEQ multiplex PCR; TCRdb's version includes in-frame clones alone and lacks a portion of them. The table records roughly 14,000 clones, about two thirds of them present only once. As to treatment: treatment-naive control, cytoreductive nephrectomy. Control samples are tumors resected by cytoreductive nephrectomy without prior radiation. The entry originates in a study of radiation and T cells in renal cell carcinoma. Findings of the study overall: Dominant CDR3 motifs occupied more repertoire in irradiated than control tumors.

The clonotype was recovered from a man aged 60 to 69 with renal cell carcinoma. This specimen consisted of tumor tissue, obtained from a patient whose treatment was nephrectomy without radiotherapy. The chain uses TRBV29-1 and TRBJ2-1; 11 bases agree with TRBD2. In nucleotides, the CDR3 is TGCAGCGTTGAAGGACTAGCGGGGTTACCTACCTACAATGAGCAGTTCTTC. Translating it yields CSVEGLAGLPTYNEQFF.